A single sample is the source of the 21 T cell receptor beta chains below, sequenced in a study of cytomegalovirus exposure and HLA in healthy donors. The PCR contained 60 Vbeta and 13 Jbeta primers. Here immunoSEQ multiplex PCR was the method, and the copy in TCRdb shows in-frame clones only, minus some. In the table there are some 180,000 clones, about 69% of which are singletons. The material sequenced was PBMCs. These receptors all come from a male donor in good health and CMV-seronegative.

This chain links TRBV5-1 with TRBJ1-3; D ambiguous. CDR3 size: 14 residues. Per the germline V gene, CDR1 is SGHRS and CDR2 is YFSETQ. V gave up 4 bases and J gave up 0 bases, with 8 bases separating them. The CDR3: CASSRGGSGNTIYF. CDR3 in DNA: TGCGCCAGCAGCCGCGGTGGCTCTGGAAACACCATATATTTT.

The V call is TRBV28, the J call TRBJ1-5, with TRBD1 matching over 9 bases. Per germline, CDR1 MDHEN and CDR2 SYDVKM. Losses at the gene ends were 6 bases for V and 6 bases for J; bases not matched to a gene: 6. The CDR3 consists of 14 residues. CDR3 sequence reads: CASSPGQGGQPQHF. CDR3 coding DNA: TGTGCCAGCAGCCCGGGACAGGGAGGTCAGCCCCAGCATTTT.

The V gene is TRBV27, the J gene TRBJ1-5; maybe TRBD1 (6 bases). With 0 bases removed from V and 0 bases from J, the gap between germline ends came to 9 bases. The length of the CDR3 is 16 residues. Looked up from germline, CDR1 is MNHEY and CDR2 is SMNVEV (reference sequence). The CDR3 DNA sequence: TGTGCCAGCAGTTTATCCGGGACACATAGCAATCAGCCCCAGCATTTT. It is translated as CASSLSGTHSNQPQHF.

The CDR3 reads CASSLWDRELGNQPQHF. The CDR3 coding sequence is TGTGCCAGCAGTTTGTGGGACAGGGAATTAGGCAATCAGCCCCAGCATTTT. The rearrangement joins TRBV28 to TRBJ1-5, with TRBD1 matching over 9 bases. The germline V gene has CDR1 MDHEN and CDR2 SYDVKM. The CDR3 length is 17 residues. After removal of 3 bases from V and 2 bases from J, the junction contained 8 bases not matched to a gene.

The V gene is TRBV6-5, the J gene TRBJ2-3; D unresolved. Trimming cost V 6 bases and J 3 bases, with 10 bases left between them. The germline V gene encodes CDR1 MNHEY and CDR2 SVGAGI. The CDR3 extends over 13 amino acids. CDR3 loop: CASRVQVTDTQYF. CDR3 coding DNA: TGTGCCAGCAGGGTCCAGGTAACAGATACGCAGTATTTT.

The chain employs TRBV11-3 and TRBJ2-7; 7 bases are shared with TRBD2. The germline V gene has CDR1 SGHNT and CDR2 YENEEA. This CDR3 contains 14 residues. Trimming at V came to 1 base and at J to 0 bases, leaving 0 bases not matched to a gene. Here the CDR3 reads CASSLGGGSYEQYF. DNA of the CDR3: TGTGCCAGCAGCTTAGGCGGGGGCTCCTACGAGCAGTACTTC.

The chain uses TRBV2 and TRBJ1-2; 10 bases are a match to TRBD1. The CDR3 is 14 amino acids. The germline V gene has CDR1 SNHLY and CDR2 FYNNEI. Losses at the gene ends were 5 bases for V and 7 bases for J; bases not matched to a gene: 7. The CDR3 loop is CASSLRQGAFGYTF. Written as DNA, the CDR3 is TGTGCCAGCAGTCTTAGACAGGGGGCGTTTGGCTACACCTTC.

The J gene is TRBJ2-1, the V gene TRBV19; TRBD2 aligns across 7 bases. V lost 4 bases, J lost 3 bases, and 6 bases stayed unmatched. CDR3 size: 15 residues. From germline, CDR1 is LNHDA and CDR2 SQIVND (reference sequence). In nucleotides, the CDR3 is TGTGCCAGTAGTAGAGGGCGGGACTACTACAATGAGCAGTTCTTC. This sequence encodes CASSRGRDYYNEQFF.

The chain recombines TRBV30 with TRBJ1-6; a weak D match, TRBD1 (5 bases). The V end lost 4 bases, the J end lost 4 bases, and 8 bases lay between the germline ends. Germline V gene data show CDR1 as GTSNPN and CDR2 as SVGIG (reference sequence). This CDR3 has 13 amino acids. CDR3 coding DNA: TGTGCCTGGACAGGGTCTTATAATTCACCCCTCCACTTT. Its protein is CAWTGSYNSPLHF.

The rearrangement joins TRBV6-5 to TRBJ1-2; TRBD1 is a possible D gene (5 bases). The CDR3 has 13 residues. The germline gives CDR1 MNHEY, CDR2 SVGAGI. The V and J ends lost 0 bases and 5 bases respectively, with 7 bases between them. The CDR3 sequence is CASSYSPGYGYTF. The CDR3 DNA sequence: TGTGCCAGCAGTTACTCTCCAGGGTATGGCTACACCTTC.

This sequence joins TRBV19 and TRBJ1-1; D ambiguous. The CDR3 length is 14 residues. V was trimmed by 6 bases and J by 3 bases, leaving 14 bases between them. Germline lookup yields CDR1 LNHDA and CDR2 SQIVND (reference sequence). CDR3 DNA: TGTGCCAGTAGAACGCGTCGCCCGGACACTGAAGCTTTCTTT. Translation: CASRTRRPDTEAFF.

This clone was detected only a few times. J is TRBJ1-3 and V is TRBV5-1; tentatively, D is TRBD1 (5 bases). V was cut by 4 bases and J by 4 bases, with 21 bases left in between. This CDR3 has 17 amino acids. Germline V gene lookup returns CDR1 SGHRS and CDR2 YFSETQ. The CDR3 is CASSLRQSRAAGNTIYF. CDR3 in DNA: TGCGCCAGCAGCCTCCGGCAGAGCAGGGCAGCCGGAAACACCATATATTTT.

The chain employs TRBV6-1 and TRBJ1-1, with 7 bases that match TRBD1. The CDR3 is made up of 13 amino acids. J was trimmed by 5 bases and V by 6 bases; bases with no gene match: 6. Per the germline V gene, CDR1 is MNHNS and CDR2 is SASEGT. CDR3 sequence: CASSRQGWTEAFF. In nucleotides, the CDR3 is TGTGCCAGCAGCAGACAGGGCTGGACTGAAGCTTTCTTT.

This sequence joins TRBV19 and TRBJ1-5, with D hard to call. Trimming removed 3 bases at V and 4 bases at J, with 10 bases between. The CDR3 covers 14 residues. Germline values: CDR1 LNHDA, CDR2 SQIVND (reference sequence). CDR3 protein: CASSISQINQPQHF. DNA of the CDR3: TGTGCCAGTAGTATTAGCCAGATTAATCAGCCCCAGCATTTT.

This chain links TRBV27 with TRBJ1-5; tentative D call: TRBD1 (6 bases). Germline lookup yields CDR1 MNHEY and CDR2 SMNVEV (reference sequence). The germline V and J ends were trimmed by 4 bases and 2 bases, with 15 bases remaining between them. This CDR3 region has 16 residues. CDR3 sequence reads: CASSSMDSRGNQPQHF. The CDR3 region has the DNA TGTGCCAGCAGTTCTATGGACAGTCGGGGCAATCAGCCCCAGCATTTT.

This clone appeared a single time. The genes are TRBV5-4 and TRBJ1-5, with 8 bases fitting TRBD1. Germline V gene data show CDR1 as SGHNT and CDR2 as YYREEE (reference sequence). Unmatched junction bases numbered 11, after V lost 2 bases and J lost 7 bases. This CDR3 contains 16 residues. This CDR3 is CASSLKATGEGQPQHF. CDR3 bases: TGTGCCAGCAGCTTAAAGGCGACAGGGGAGGGGCAGCCCCAGCATTTT.

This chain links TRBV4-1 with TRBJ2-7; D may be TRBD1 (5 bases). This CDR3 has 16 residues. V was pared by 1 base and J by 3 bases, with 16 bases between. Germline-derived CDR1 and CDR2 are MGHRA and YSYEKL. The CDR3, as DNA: TGCGCCAGCAGCCAAGGAGTCCAGGGTAGCCTCTACGAGCAGTACTTC. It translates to CASSQGVQGSLYEQYF.

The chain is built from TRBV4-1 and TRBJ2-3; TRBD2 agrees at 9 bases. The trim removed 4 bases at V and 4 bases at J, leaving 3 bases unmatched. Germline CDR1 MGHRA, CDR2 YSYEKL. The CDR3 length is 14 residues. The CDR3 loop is CASSRGRAPDTQYF. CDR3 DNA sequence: TGCGCCAGCAGCCGCGGGAGGGCCCCAGATACGCAGTATTTT.

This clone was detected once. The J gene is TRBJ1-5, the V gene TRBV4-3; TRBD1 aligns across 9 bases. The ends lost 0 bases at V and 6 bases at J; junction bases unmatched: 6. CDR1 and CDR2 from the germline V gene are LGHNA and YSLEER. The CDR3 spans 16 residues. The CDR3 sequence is CASSQEMGQGSQPQHF. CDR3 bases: TGCGCCAGCAGCCAAGAAATGGGACAGGGCTCTCAGCCCCAGCATTTT.

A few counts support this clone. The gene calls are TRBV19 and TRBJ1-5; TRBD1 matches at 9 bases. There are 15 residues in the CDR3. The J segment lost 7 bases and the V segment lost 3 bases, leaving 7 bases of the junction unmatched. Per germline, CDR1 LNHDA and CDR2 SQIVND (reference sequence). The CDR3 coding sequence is TGTGCCAGTAGTATGGTCGGGACAGGGCGCCAGCCCCAGCATTTT. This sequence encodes CASSMVGTGRQPQHF. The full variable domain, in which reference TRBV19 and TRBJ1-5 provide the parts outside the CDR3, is DGGITQSPKYLFRKEGQNVTLSCEQNLNHDAMYWYRQDPGQGLRLIYYSQIVNDFQKGDIAEGYSVSREKKESFPLTVTSAQKNPTAFYLCASSMVGTGRQPQHFGDGTRLSIL.

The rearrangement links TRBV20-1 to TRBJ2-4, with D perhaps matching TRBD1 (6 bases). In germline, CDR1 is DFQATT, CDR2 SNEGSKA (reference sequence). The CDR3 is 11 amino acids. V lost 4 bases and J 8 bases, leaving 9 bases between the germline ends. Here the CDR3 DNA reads TGCAGTGCTACAGGGGCTTACATTCAGTACTTC. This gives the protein CSATGAYIQYF.